The 2 T cell receptor beta chains listed next were all sequenced from one sample in a study of beta chain features in type 1 diabetes. The sequenced template was cDNA made from the entire isolated RNA. TCRdb's copy holds only in-frame clones and misses some; the assay was immunoSEQ multiplex PCR. This table has about 320,000 clones, around 15% appearing once. Sequenced input: central memory CD4+ T cells from blood. These receptors originate from a man aged 25-45 years in good health.

This clone was observed a few times. V and J are TRBV15 and TRBJ2-5; maybe TRBD2 (6 bases). Germline CDR1 reads LNHNV; CDR2 reads YYDKDF (reference sequence). V was pared by 0 bases and J by 7 bases, with 12 bases between. The CDR3 has 14 residues. The CDR3 DNA reads TGTGCCACCAGCAGAGATCGGGAGAGGGGGACCCAGTACTTC. Its translation is CATSRDRERGTQYF.

This clone was observed at least ten times. The DNA for the CDR3 is TGTGCCAGTAGTACGCTAGCGGGGTCAGGTGGGGTGCAGTTCTTC. Translated: CASSTLAGSGGVQFF. J is TRBJ2-1 and V is TRBV19, with TRBD2 matching 9 bases. The V segment lost 4 bases and the J segment 12 bases; nucleotides outside the gene matches: 13. Germline V lookup: CDR1 LNHDA, CDR2 SQIVND (reference sequence). CDR3 length: 15 amino acids.